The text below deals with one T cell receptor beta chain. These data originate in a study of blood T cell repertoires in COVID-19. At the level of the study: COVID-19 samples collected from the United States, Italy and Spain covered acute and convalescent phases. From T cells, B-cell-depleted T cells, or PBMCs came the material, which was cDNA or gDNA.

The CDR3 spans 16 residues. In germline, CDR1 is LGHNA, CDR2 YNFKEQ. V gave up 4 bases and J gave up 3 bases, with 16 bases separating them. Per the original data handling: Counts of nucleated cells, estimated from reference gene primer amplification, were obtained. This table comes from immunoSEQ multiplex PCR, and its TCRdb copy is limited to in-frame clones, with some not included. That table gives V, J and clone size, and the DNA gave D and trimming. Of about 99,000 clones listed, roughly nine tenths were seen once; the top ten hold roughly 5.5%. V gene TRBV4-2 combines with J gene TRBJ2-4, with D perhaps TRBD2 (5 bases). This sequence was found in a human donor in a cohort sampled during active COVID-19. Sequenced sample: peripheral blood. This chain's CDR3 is CASSPNWSGNKNIQYF. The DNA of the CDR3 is TGTGCCAGCAGCCCAAATTGGTCGGGGAACAAAAACATTCAGTACTTC.